This T cell receptor (beta chain) was recovered during a study of CD8 T cells in Susac syndrome. Overall study findings and caveats: The study conceded that its TCR sequencing and HLA analysis involved relatively few individuals.

This clonotype has just one count. Its antigen is not identified. Germline V gives CDR1 DFQATT, CDR2 SNEGSKA (reference sequence). The CDR3 runs to 14 residues. V shed 5 bases and J shed 0 bases, with 14 bases lying between them. Random hexamers primed reverse transcription of roughly 0.5 to 1 ug RNA. Coverage of TCR beta CDR3 amplification by immunoSEQ multiplex PCR extended to 54 Vbeta and 13 Jbeta. TCRdb reprocessed the immunoSEQ multiplex PCR reads with MiXCR, giving one entry per CDR3 protein. This table has 200,000 to 300,000 distinct CDR3 sequences, almost 97% appearing once. Sequencing of TCR beta drew on CD8+ and CD4+ T cells from blood. The Susac syndrome patients fit the recently defined diagnostic criteria for definite or probable disease.

The TCR sequence derives from a human donor with Susac syndrome. The chain uses TRBV20-1 and TRBJ2-7; D could derive from TRBD1 or TRBD2 (5 bases each). The sample was CD4+ T cells from PBMCs. The CDR3 DNA follows: TGCAGTGCTCTCCGGGACGCCGCCTCCTACGAGCAGTACTTC. This sequence encodes CSALRDAASYEQYF.